This TCR beta chain was captured by sequencing in a study of shared clonotypes between healthy human individuals (dated by TCRdb to about 2020). Notes on the research overall: The cohort comprised a couple of women and a few men aged 18 to 49 years. Leukapheresis yielded between about 0.94 and 8.9 billion PBMCs per donor. For each donor, CD4 naive and CD4 memory were each given three plates, CD8 naive was given two plates, and CD8 memory was given one plate. To increase sequencing depth and limit assay-specific biases, TCR repertoire library preparation and sequencing were carried out by different laboratories using diverse techniques. To estimate repertoire size and how much clonotype sharing occurs between individuals, the study deeply sequenced the blood TCR repertoires of several healthy adults. Study-level results and caveats: Rarefaction of sorted-subset datasets indicated incomplete sequencing despite the large sequencing depth. Larger estimated clonotype richness was generally found for naive subsets than for memory subsets. About 5% of naive CD4, around 3.5% of naive CD8, approximately 2% of memory CD4, and about 0.4% of memory CD8 clonotypes were shared across four donors. Sampling was limited to blood, and TCR repertoires in tissue likely differ from TCR repertoires in blood. Based on pairwise subsampling, the degree of clonotype sharing among donors was expected to be affected by sequencing depth. Because the study included a small number of donors, the genetic and exposure-history diversity represented was limited. Clonotypes shared by all four sorted-subset donors showed higher generation probabilities than non-shared clonotypes.

As to this clone: The specificity of this receptor is unknown. Base qualities are not provided; no much larger clone lies one nucleotide away.

Using the deep immunoSEQ assay, TCR CDR3 regions were amplified from genomic DNA by multiplex PCR. For each cell subset, the extracted genomic DNA was distributed evenly across all wells of several immunoSEQ 96-well plates, and each plate served as one replicate. For sorted subsets, about 200 ng genomic DNA, equal to some 30,000 T cell genomes, was loaded into each replicate PCR. Purified libraries were measured with a Qubit 3.0 fluorometer, size-checked on a Bioanalyzer 2100, and measured again with the KAPA Library Quantification kit. Every immunoSEQ 96-well plate was sequenced on a separate single-read 150-cycle Illumina NextSeq 550 flow cell. For the original study's pipeline: Because the immunoSEQ output held only junctional sequences and lacked quality scores, the filtering could not match the filtering applied to full-length reads. To assign V/J genes and CDR3, sequences were annotated against IMGT germline references using PyIR, a Python wrapper for IgBLAST v1.9. Reads were filtered out if the reads had weak V/J assignments (E-value above 1e-6), no CDR3, stop codons, out-of-frame junctions, or ambiguous translated residues. A V3J clonotype was defined by an identical inferred V gene, J gene, and CDR3 amino acid sequence. To compute the percentage overlap between repertoires, the number of shared unique clonotypes was divided by the size of the smaller repertoire. RTK rarefaction, the Chao1 estimator, and Recon v2.1 estimates of unobserved clonotypes were used to assess repertoire richness. Generation probabilities were computed with OLGA for all TCRbeta clonotypes obtained by the gDNA method from a handful of donors. TCRdb carries this immuneACCESS record with in-frame sequences only. Its versions omit some clonotypes, under half of them owing to an unresolved V gene in the studies checked, with the rest unexplained. V and J calls and clone size are copied from that table; D and trimming were computed from the DNA. Across this sample there are about a million clones, with approximately 68% seen only once. The top ten clones comprise about 1.5% of the sample.

Measured from the cysteine to the phenylalanine, the CDR3 is 14 residues long. The only DNA kept is the CDR3, 42 bases in frame from the first base. Donors were healthy HIV-negative adults with no recently reported acute infections or vaccinations. Only Caucasian adults living in Nashville, Tennessee, USA were represented among the donors. CD4+ T cells were enriched by magnetic negative selection, after which naive cells were positively selected on CD45RA and the negative fraction was taken as the memory subset. After blood collection by leukapheresis, PBMCs were isolated using Ficoll-Histopaque density gradient centrifugation and then cryopreserved in the vapor phase of liquid nitrogen. Purity and quantity of every magnetically sorted T cell population were checked by analytical flow cytometry. From each sorted fraction, genomic DNA was isolated and quantified by UV absorbance on a Nanodrop 2000c.

The rearranged segments are TRBV1 and TRBJ2-3; the table calls TRBD2, which could not be checked here. TRBV1 counts as a pseudogene. The receptor comes from a young man in good health. The sequenced sample consisted of memory CD4+ T cells sorted from blood. The cell subset or site label for this specimen denotes: CD45RA-negative fraction. The CDR3 loop reads CTSSRGLAGDTQYF. The sequence in DNA is TGCACCAGCAGCCGAGGACTAGCCGGGGATACGCAGTATTTT.